This T cell receptor (beta chain) was recovered during a study of molecular identifiers for immune sequencing clone quantification. There are 16 residues in the CDR3. Germline V gene sequence: CDR1 SEHNR, CDR2 FQNEAQ (reference sequence). With 5 bases removed from V and 6 bases from J, the gap between germline ends came to 19 bases. Broader study findings: Clones above 20 RNA copies contained over 99% of effector molecules but under 1% of naive ones. Spiked Jurkat TCR RNA equivalent to one cell was reportedly detectable in about 900,000 naive cells.

Using 10%, 30% or 50% RNA, naive CD8 libraries were derived from 20,000 to 1,000,000 sorted cells. In regard to this clonotype: Its cognate antigen is unknown.

Making the bulk TCR libraries relied on previously described methods and listed TCR primers. TCRdb reanalysed the PCR reads using MiXCR and keeps one entry per CDR3 protein. The sample consists of about 500,000 distinct CDR3 sequences, 20% to 25% of them appearing once. This TCR was recovered from a human donor in good health. Some libraries in this study had Jurkat cell RNA spiked in. The J gene is TRBJ2-2, the V gene TRBV7-9; D is perhaps TRBD1 or TRBD2 (5 bases each). Source material: naive CD8+ T cells from blood, with Jurkat cell RNA spiked in. The subset denotes: FACS-sorted CD8+CD4-CCR7+CD45RA+ naive T cells. The CDR3 protein is CASSTAGARGAGELFF. DNA of the CDR3: TGTGCCAGCAGCACAGCCGGGGCCCGAGGGGCCGGGGAGCTGTTTTTT.